Listed here are 18 T cell receptor beta chains from one sample, sequenced in a study of blood T cell repertoires in COVID-19. Measured with immunoSEQ multiplex PCR; TCRdb has only the in-frame clones, and not every one. Among about 110,000 clones, 75% to 90% were seen once, and the ten largest hold roughly 5%. Sequences were obtained from peripheral blood. The receptors originated from a woman aged 60-75 years with COVID-19, enrolled during active disease.

This rearrangement joins TRBV19 to TRBJ1-1; D remains ambiguous. Germline values: CDR1 LNHDA, CDR2 SQIVND (reference sequence). V lost 6 bases, J lost 3 bases, and 14 bases lay in between. The CDR3 has 14 residues. CDR3 sequence reads: CASRGTSGYTEAFF. The CDR3, as DNA: TGTGCCAGTAGGGGTACATCAGGCTACACTGAAGCTTTCTTT. The complete variable domain, with remaining parts taken from reference TRBV19 and TRBJ1-1, reads DGGITQSPKYLFRKEGQNVTLSCEQNLNHDAMYWYRQDPGQGLRLIYYSQIVNDFQKGDIAEGYSVSREKKESFPLTVTSAQKNPTAFYLCASRGTSGYTEAFFGQGTRLTVV.

The J gene is TRBJ2-3, the V gene TRBV3-1 (or the pseudogene TRBV3-2); maybe TRBD2 (7 bases). From germline, CDR1 is LGHDT and CDR2 YNNKEL (reference sequence). This CDR3 is 17 amino acids long. The V end was cut by 2 bases, the J end by 2 bases, with 17 bases between. The CDR3 DNA reads TGTGCCAGCAGCCAAATGGGGGGGCTAGCCCACACAGATACGCAGTATTTT. Protein: CASSQMGGLAHTDTQYF.

This clone occurred many times. The junction shows a germline mismatch at one end, possibly a read error. V is TRBV19 and J is TRBJ2-2, with D perhaps matching TRBD1 (6 bases). The CDR3 runs to 16 residues. The germline gives CDR1 LNHDA, CDR2 SQIVND (reference sequence). The CDR3 protein is CASNPPGHRNTGELFF. CDR3 sequence (DNA): TGTGCCAGTAACCCACCGGGACACCGTAACACGGGGGAGCTGTTTTTT. Variable domain in full (rest from reference TRBV19 and TRBJ2-2): DGGITQSPKYLFRKEGQNVTLSCEQNLNHDAMYWYRQDPGQGLRLIYYSQIVNDFQKGDIAEGYSVSREKKESFPLTVTSAQKNPTAFYLCASNPPGHRNTGELFFGEGSRLTVL.

The chain couples TRBV6-6 to TRBJ1-1; D call uncertain. Germline CDR1 reads MNHNY; CDR2 reads SVGAGI (reference sequence). Deletions cut 6 bases from V and 3 bases from J, with 17 bases between. The CDR3 sequence is 15 residues long. CDR3 in DNA: TGTGCCAGCAGCCGTCCCCAGGATCTGCACACTGAAGCTTTCTTT. The encoded protein is CASSRPQDLHTEAFF.

The J gene is TRBJ1-1, the V gene TRBV5-4, with 9 nucleotides matching TRBD1. V lost 5 bases, J lost 10 bases, and 12 bases stayed unmatched. The length of the CDR3 is 14 residues. From germline, CDR1 is SGHNT and CDR2 YYREEE (reference sequence). CDR3 region: CASRPGTGSGGAFF. DNA for the CDR3: TGTGCCAGCAGACCTGGGACAGGGTCAGGGGGAGCTTTCTTT.

The rearrangement links TRBV7-8 to TRBJ1-2, with 8 bases matching TRBD1. Germline CDR1 is SGHVS and CDR2 is FQNEAQ. The V segment lost 1 base and the J segment 4 bases; nucleotides outside the gene matches: 8. This CDR3 comprises 16 residues. This CDR3 reads CASSLGIGQGGYGYTF. The DNA of the CDR3 is TGTGCCAGCAGCTTAGGCATCGGACAGGGTGGCTATGGCTACACCTTC.

In its sample, this clone was seen a few times. The V call is TRBV12-3 or TRBV12-4, the J call TRBJ1-5; D remains unclear. Trimming took off 5 bases at V and 7 bases at J, with 12 bases between the two ends. The CDR3 extends over 13 amino acids. The chain's CDR3 is CASSLQRIQPQHF. CDR3 sequence (DNA): TGTGCCAGCAGTCTGCAGCGGATCCAGCCCCAGCATTTT.

The DNA of the CDR3 is TGTGCCAGCAGTACCAGCGGATCCGAGCAGTACTTC. As protein: CASSTSGSEQYF. J is TRBJ2-7 and V is TRBV28; D might be TRBD2 (5 bases). The CDR3 sequence is 12 residues long. Germline V gene data show CDR1 as MDHEN and CDR2 as SYDVKM. The V gene lost 5 bases and the J gene lost 6 bases, with 11 bases spanning the gap.

This chain joins TRBV5-1 and TRBJ1-1; TRBD1 might be the D (6 bases). CDR1 is SGHRS and CDR2 is YFSETQ in the germline V gene. The CDR3 extends over 14 amino acids. Trimming shortened V by 1 base and J by 1 base, and 8 bases separated the two germline ends. The CDR3 DNA reads as TGCGCCAGCAGCTTGTTGGACAGGAACACTGAAGCTTTCTTT. Its protein is CASSLLDRNTEAFF.

The rearrangement joins TRBV20-1 to TRBJ2-7; no firm D call. This CDR3 comprises 12 residues. From germline, CDR1 is DFQATT and CDR2 SNEGSKA (reference sequence). Deletions cut 3 bases from V and 2 bases from J, with 8 bases between. The CDR3 region is CSASGATYEQYF. The CDR3 coding sequence is TGCAGTGCTAGTGGCGCAACCTACGAGCAGTACTTC.

The chain couples TRBV19 to TRBJ1-1; D gene ambiguous. Germline V gene lookup returns CDR1 LNHDA and CDR2 SQIVND (reference sequence). V shed 3 bases and J shed 0 bases, with 11 bases lying between them. The CDR3 contains 15 residues. The CDR3 DNA is TGTGCCAGTAGTATCCGGACTGACATGAACACTGAAGCTTTCTTT. As protein: CASSIRTDMNTEAFF.

The chain recombines TRBV10-3 with TRBJ1-4, with 9 bases fitting TRBD1. Looked up from germline, CDR1 is ENHRY and CDR2 is SYGVKD. CDR3 size: 13 residues. The V gene end was trimmed by 8 bases and the J gene end by 5 bases; junction bases not matched to a gene: 3. CDR3 loop: CAIEGTGNEKLFF. The CDR3, as DNA: TGTGCCATCGAAGGGACAGGGAATGAAAAACTGTTTTTT.

The J gene is TRBJ1-2, the V gene TRBV6-6, with TRBD1 identical over 12 bases. The CDR3 consists of 14 residues. J was trimmed by 8 bases and V by 6 bases; bases with no gene match: 7. Germline assignment: CDR1 MNHNY and CDR2 SVGAGI (reference sequence). The CDR3 loop reads CASRLGQGAPGYTF. CDR3 bases: TGTGCCAGCAGACTGGGACAGGGGGCGCCCGGCTACACCTTC.

The DNA for the CDR3 is TGTGCCAGCAGTGAAACGGGGGGGCCAGTCAATGAGCAGTTCTTC. Amino acids: CASSETGGPVNEQFF. This sequence joins TRBV9 and TRBJ2-1, with 8 nucleotides matching TRBD2. The V gene's germline CDR1 is SGDLS and CDR2 YYNGEE. This CDR3 comprises 15 residues. The junction had 10 bases not matched to a gene; V was cut back by 5 bases and J by 6 bases.

The chain is built from TRBV27 and TRBJ2-1, with D maybe TRBD2 (7 bases). V was cut by 5 bases and J by 6 bases, with 23 bases left in between. The CDR3 contains 17 residues. The germline CDR1 and CDR2 sequences are MNHEY and SMNVEV (reference sequence). The CDR3 spells CASSHTLGGGLRNEQFF. CDR3 bases: TGTGCCAGCAGTCACACGTTGGGGGGGGGCCTACGCAATGAGCAGTTCTTC.

The chain uses TRBV5-1 and TRBJ1-1, with 7 bases matching TRBD1. The CDR3 length is 13 residues. Germline V gene data show CDR1 as SGHRS and CDR2 as YFSETQ. After removal of 7 bases from V and 5 bases from J, the junction contained 8 bases not matched to a gene. This CDR3 reads CASGVTGNTEAFF. The CDR3 DNA sequence: TGCGCCAGCGGAGTGACAGGGAATACTGAAGCTTTCTTT.

The gene calls are TRBV9 and TRBJ2-3; 9 positions match TRBD2. The junction had 5 bases not matched to a gene; V was cut back by 3 bases and J by 6 bases. The CDR3 contains 14 residues. Germline CDR1 and CDR2: SGDLS and YYNGEE. CDR3 loop: CASSAAGGRDTQYF. CDR3 bases: TGTGCCAGCAGCGCGGCGGGGGGGCGCGATACGCAGTATTTT. The whole variable domain, filled in from reference TRBV9 and TRBJ2-3, reads DSGVTQTPKHLITATGQRVTLRCSPRSGDLSVYWYQQSLDQGLQFLIQYYNGEERAKGNILERFSAQQFPDLHSELNLSSLELGDSALYFCASSAAGGRDTQYFGPGTRLTVL.

The J gene is TRBJ2-7, the V gene TRBV27, with TRBD2 matching 10 bases. Germline V gives CDR1 MNHEY, CDR2 SMNVEV (reference sequence). The junction had 14 bases not matched to a gene; V was cut back by 6 bases and J by 0 bases. CDR3 length equals 18 residues. The CDR3 spells CASSVWPLAGDSSYEQYF. The CDR3 coding sequence is TGTGCCAGCAGCGTATGGCCGCTAGCGGGGGATAGCTCCTACGAGCAGTACTTC.